This TCR beta chain was recorded in a study of siplizumab effects on memory and regulatory T cells. Findings and caveats of the study: Alloreactive sequences traceable to unstimulated CD4+ memory cells declined significantly under siplizumab.

A word on this clone: The antigen is not known.

V lost 0 bases and J 8 bases, leaving 16 bases between the germline ends. CDR1 and CDR2 from the germline V gene are LGHNT and FRNRAP. The CDR3 has 16 amino acids. Sequencing used immunoSEQ multiplex PCR; TCRdb keeps in-frame clones, though not all of them. The sample includes approximately 110,000 clones, around 93% of them seen just once. V usage is TRBV12-5 and J usage is TRBJ1-4; D possibly corresponds to TRBD1 (5 bases). This TCR was recovered from a human donor in good health. The specimen sequenced was CD4+ T cells sorted from blood. The DNA for the CDR3 is TGTGCTAGTGGTTTGGTACTTAGGCAGGGCGAGGAAAAACTGTTTTTT. Protein sequence: CASGLVLRQGEEKLFF.